This TCR beta chain was found in a study of cytotoxic CD8 clonotypes in ibrutinib-treated CLL. Study background: The cohort had 10 to 12 relapsed/refractory and around 14 treatment-naive patients, some 17 IGHV unmutated.

Data came from immunoSEQ multiplex PCR; TCRdb stores just in-frame clones and leaves some out. The sample has hundreds of thousands of clones; under 80% are singletons. The V gene's germline CDR1 is SQVTM and CDR2 ANQGSEA. J was trimmed by 2 bases and V by 0 bases; bases with no gene match: 9. The CDR3 sequence is 16 residues long. The chain links TRBV29-1 to TRBJ2-7, with 8 bases that match TRBD1. The sequence derives from a human donor with chronic lymphocytic leukemia. The sequencing used PBMCs, collected after 24 months of ibrutinib treatment. Here the CDR3 DNA reads TGCAGCGTTGAAGATATCGACAGGGGCGGCACCTACGAGCAGTACTTC. Amino acids: CSVEDIDRGGTYEQYF.